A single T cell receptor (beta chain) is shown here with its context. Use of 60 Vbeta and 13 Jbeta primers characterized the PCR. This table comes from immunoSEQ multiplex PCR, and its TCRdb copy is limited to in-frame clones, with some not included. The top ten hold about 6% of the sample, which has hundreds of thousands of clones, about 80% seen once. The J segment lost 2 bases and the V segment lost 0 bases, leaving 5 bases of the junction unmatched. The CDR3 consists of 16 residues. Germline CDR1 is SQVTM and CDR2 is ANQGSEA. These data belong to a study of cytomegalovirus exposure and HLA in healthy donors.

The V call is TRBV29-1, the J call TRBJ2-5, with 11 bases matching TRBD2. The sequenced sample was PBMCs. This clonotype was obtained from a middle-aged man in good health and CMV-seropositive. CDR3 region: CSVEDIAGGGQETQYF. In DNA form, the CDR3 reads TGCAGCGTTGAAGACATAGCGGGAGGGGGACAAGAGACCCAGTACTTC.